The 16 T cell receptor beta chains given below trace back to one sample, sequenced in a study of metastatic and nonmetastatic thyroid tumors. TCRdb re-called clones from the PCR reads using MiXCR. The table shows 85,000 to 100,000 clones, with about 13% occurring only once. No patient had received any treatment before thyroid surgery. Specimen: blood. These receptors all stem from a female donor with papillary thyroid cancer or a benign thyroid nodule (not recorded which). Some clones in this sample may be carry-over from other donors' samples.

This clone was recorded many times. The V gene is TRBV6-1, the J gene TRBJ1-1; D is perhaps TRBD1 (5 bases). The CDR3 totals 14 residues. The V end was cut by 6 bases, the J end by 4 bases, with 15 bases between. Germline V lookup: CDR1 MNHNS, CDR2 SASEGT. As DNA, the CDR3 is TGTGCCAGCAGCCACGACTTGGGGGGCACTGAAGCTTTCTTT. Protein sequence: CASSHDLGGTEAFF.

The chain has TRBV12-3 or TRBV12-4 and TRBJ2-3; D possibly corresponds to TRBD2 (5 bases). V lost 7 bases to trimming and J lost 0 bases, with 11 bases between them. The CDR3 runs 14 residues. The CDR3 loop reads CASTEAASTDTQYF. The CDR3 DNA is TGTGCCAGCACGGAAGCGGCTAGCACAGATACGCAGTATTTT.

This clone has just a few counts. V gene TRBV28 combines with J gene TRBJ2-3; D remains ambiguous. With 10 bases removed from V and 3 bases from J, the gap between germline ends came to 23 bases. Germline-derived CDR1 and CDR2 are MDHEN and SYDVKM. The CDR3 totals 16 residues. This chain's CDR3 is CATISSGRAKTDTQYF. The CDR3 DNA follows: TGTGCCACAATCTCGTCAGGCCGGGCGAAGACAGATACGCAGTATTTT.

This clone came up many times. The chain joins TRBV13 to TRBJ1-3; maybe TRBD1 (6 bases). V gave up 2 bases and J gave up 4 bases, with 12 bases separating them. CDR3 length equals 15 residues. Germline V gene sequence: CDR1 PRHDT, CDR2 FYEKMQ (reference sequence). This CDR3 is CASSLLQGPGNTIYF. In DNA form, the CDR3 reads TGTGCCAGCAGCTTACTGCAGGGGCCCGGAAACACCATATATTTT.

The V call is TRBV6-2 or TRBV6-3, the J call TRBJ1-2; the match to TRBD1 covers 7 bases. There are 14 residues in the CDR3. Germline lookup yields CDR1 MNHEY and CDR2 SVGEGT. J gave up 1 base and V 4 bases, and 3 bases lay outside the gene matches. This CDR3 is CASSSHRGNYGYTF. CDR3 in DNA: TGTGCCAGCAGTTCTCACAGGGGTAACTATGGCTACACCTTC.

In regard to this clone: This may be a read error, as it is one base from a much larger clone. The chain is built from TRBV29-1 and TRBJ1-1, with D maybe TRBD1 (6 bases). The CDR3 sequence is 13 residues long. Germline V gene data show CDR1 as SQVTM and CDR2 as ANQGSEA. The CDR3 DNA reads as TGCAGCGTCCAGGGACAACAGAACACTGAAGATTTCTTT. Amino acids: CSVQGQQNTEDFF.

This clone has just a few counts. It may be a read error: a sequence one base away is much more abundant. The sample has other DNA sequences that encode this CDR3 too. This chain connects TRBV7-2 to TRBJ2-2, with a tentative D call TRBD2 (5 bases). This CDR3 is 14 amino acids long. Germline CDR1 reads SGHTA; CDR2 reads FQGNSA. The DNA for the CDR3 is TGTGCCAGTAGCTTAGATGGGAGCACCGGGGAGCTGTTTTTT. Protein: CASSLDGSTGELFF.

This clone was seen ten or more times. The CDR3 region is CASSPSGPLTNYEQYF. CDR3 bases: TGTGCCAGCAGCCCTTCCGGACCTCTAACCAACTACGAGCAGTACTTC. J is TRBJ2-7 and V is TRBV7-9; unclear D gene. The CDR3 has 16 amino acids. CDR1 and CDR2 (germline): SEHNR, FQNEAQ (reference sequence). V was cut by 5 bases and J by 3 bases, with 20 bases left in between.

Comment on this clone: One junction end disagrees with the germline gene, perhaps due to a read error. V and J are TRBV9 and TRBJ2-3; D perhaps matches TRBD1 (6 bases). From germline, CDR1 is SGDLS and CDR2 YYNGEE. The CDR3 is made up of 14 amino acids. Written as DNA, the CDR3 is TGTGCCGGCAGCGACCGGACAGCGGCAGATACGCAGTACTTT. Encoded protein: CAGSDRTAADTQYF.

The sample holds many counts of this clone. Within the sample, other DNA sequences also encode this same CDR3. The V and J genes are TRBV6-1 and TRBJ2-7, with TRBD1 matching over 7 bases. Germline-derived CDR1 and CDR2 are MNHNS and SASEGT. After removal of 6 bases from V and 4 bases from J, the junction contained 12 bases not matched to a gene. CDR3 length: 15 amino acids. The CDR3, as DNA: TGTGCCAGCAGCCCGCCCCCAGGGGGTGGGTACGAGCAGTACTTC. This gives the protein CASSPPPGGGYEQYF.

This clone has ten or more counts. The V call is TRBV24-1, the J call TRBJ2-1, with D perhaps matching TRBD1 (6 bases). There are 13 residues in the CDR3. Germline assignment: CDR1 KGHDR and CDR2 SFDVKD. Trimming pared 9 bases from V and 9 bases from J, leaving 17 bases between. This chain's CDR3 is CATGKQGSGEQFF. DNA of the CDR3: TGTGCCACCGGTAAGCAGGGGTCAGGTGAGCAGTTCTTC.

Ten or more counts support this clone. The chain is built from TRBV29-1 and TRBJ2-7, with D possibly being TRBD1 (6 bases). CDR1 is SQVTM, CDR2 ANQGSEA, per germline. The V and J ends lost 2 bases and 1 base respectively, with 15 bases between them. This CDR3 has 15 amino acids. The CDR3 coding sequence is TGCAGCGTTGAAAATCGGCAGGGGAATTCCTACGAGCAGTACTTC. Its protein is CSVENRQGNSYEQYF.

This clone has at least ten counts. This chain uses TRBV16 with TRBJ1-5; D remains unclear. The germline V gene has CDR1 KGHSY and CDR2 FQNENV. Trimming removed 0 bases from V and 4 bases from J, with 13 bases in between. The CDR3 length is 16 residues. The CDR3 is CASSQSLLGWNQPQHF. CDR3 DNA sequence: TGTGCCAGCAGCCAATCCCTTTTGGGTTGGAATCAGCCCCAGCATTTT.

This clone has a count of ten or more. This chain uses TRBV2 with TRBJ1-1; 11 nucleotides align to TRBD1. V lost 4 bases and J lost 5; bases outside the gene matches: 6. CDR1 is SNHLY, CDR2 FYNNEI, per germline. The CDR3 contains 15 residues. The CDR3 spells CASSVGGQGGTEAFF. The CDR3 DNA sequence: TGTGCCAGCAGTGTTGGGGGACAGGGGGGAACTGAAGCTTTCTTT.

The rearrangement joins TRBV19 to TRBJ1-1, with TRBD1 matching 7 bases. Per germline, CDR1 LNHDA and CDR2 SQIVND (reference sequence). Trimming cost V 9 bases and J 2 bases; bases outside gene matches: 9. The CDR3 loop spans 14 amino acids. The CDR3 sequence: CASRNRGANTEAFF. CDR3 bases: TGTGCCAGCCGAAACAGGGGCGCCAACACTGAAGCTTTCTTT.

This clone was seen at least ten times. This sequence joins TRBV7-2 and TRBJ2-5, with a tentative D call TRBD1 (5 bases). V was clipped by 4 bases and J by 1 base, with 16 bases between them. Germline V gives CDR1 SGHTA, CDR2 FQGNSA. The CDR3 runs to 16 residues. The CDR3: CASSSQGGTIQETQYF. Here the CDR3 DNA reads TGTGCCAGCAGCTCTCAGGGTGGCACCATCCAAGAGACCCAGTACTTC.